This TCR beta chain is drawn from a study of cytomegalovirus exposure and HLA in healthy donors. CDR1 and CDR2 (germline): SGHTA, FQGNSA. The CDR3 has 14 amino acids. V shed 4 bases, J shed 3 bases, and the junction held 0 bases outside the gene matches. The primer mix had 60 Vbeta and 13 Jbeta primers. Clones were read by immunoSEQ multiplex PCR, and TCRdb kept only the in-frame ones, dropping some. The sample includes under 80,000 clones, 65% to 70% of them seen just once. The chain employs TRBV7-2 and TRBJ2-5; TRBD2 agrees at 12 bases. The clonotype comes from a woman aged 25 to 45 in good health and CMV-seronegative. The sequenced sample consisted of PBMCs. The CDR3 reads CASSSSGGEETQYF. In DNA form, the CDR3 reads TGTGCCAGCAGCTCTAGCGGGGGGGAAGAGACCCAGTACTTC.